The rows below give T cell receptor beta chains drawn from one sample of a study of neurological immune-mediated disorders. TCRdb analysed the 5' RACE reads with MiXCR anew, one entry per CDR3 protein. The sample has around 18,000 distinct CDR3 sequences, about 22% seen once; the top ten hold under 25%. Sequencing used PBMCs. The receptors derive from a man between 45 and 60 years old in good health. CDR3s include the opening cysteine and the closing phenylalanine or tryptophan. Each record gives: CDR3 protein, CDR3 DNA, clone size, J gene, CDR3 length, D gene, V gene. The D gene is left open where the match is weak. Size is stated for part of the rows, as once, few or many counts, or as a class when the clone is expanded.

CDR3aa: CASRGGQGGQPQHF
CDR3nt: TGTGCCAGCAGGGGGGGACAGGGAGGACAGCCCCAGCATTTT
abundance: many
j_gene: TRBJ1-5
len: 14
d_gene: TRBD1
v_gene: TRBV2

CDR3aa: CSAPIGRTTRQDDISYNEQFF
CDR3nt: TGCAGTGCTCCTATTGGGCGAACGACTAGACAGGACGATATCTCCTACAATGAGCAGTTCTTC
abundance: many
j_gene: TRBJ2-1
len: 21
d_gene: .
v_gene: TRBV20-1

CDR3aa: CASSAGGYEQYF
CDR3nt: TGTGCCAGCAGTGCAGGGGGCTACGAGCAGTACTTC
abundance: .
j_gene: TRBJ2-7
len: 12
d_gene: TRBD1
v_gene: TRBV2

CDR3aa: CSASGLEGEQFF
CDR3nt: TGCAGTGCTAGTGGACTAGAGGGTGAGCAGTTCTTC
abundance: many
j_gene: TRBJ2-1
len: 12
d_gene: TRBD2
v_gene: TRBV20-1

CDR3aa: CASSLGFEQFF
CDR3nt: TGTGCCAGCAGCTTAGGCTTTGAGCAGTTCTTC
abundance: many
j_gene: TRBJ2-1
len: 11
d_gene: .
v_gene: TRBV7-2

CDR3aa: CASGSGGGESDTQYF
CDR3nt: TGTGCCAGCGGTTCGGGAGGGGGCGAGTCAGATACGCAGTATTTT
abundance: many
j_gene: TRBJ2-3
len: 15
d_gene: .
v_gene: TRBV28

CDR3aa: CSARDEFLGETQYF
CDR3nt: TGCAGTGCTAGAGACGAGTTCCTGGGAGAGACCCAGTACTTC
abundance: many
j_gene: TRBJ2-5
len: 14
d_gene: .
v_gene: TRBV20-1

CDR3aa: CSAWALATGYTF
CDR3nt: TGCAGTGCTTGGGCCCTGGCCACGGGGTACACCTTC
abundance: many
j_gene: TRBJ1-2
len: 12
d_gene: .
v_gene: TRBV20-1

CDR3aa: CSAPRSGEIGNGYTF
CDR3nt: TGCAGTGCTCCACGGTCAGGGGAGATCGGTAATGGCTACACCTTC
abundance: .
j_gene: TRBJ1-2
len: 15
d_gene: .
v_gene: TRBV20-1

CDR3aa: CASSLYYEQYF
CDR3nt: TGTGCCAGCAGCTTGTACTACGAGCAGTACTTC
abundance: many
j_gene: TRBJ2-7
len: 11
d_gene: .
v_gene: TRBV7-2

CDR3aa: CASSLSGVEQYF
CDR3nt: TGTGCCAGCAGTTTATCGGGCGTGGAGCAGTACTTC
abundance: medium-sized
j_gene: TRBJ2-7
len: 12
d_gene: .
v_gene: TRBV12-3/TRBV12-4

CDR3aa: CASSHKASGPSYEQYF
CDR3nt: TGTGCCAGCAGCCATAAAGCTAGCGGCCCCTCCTACGAGCAGTACTTC
abundance: many
j_gene: TRBJ2-7
len: 16
d_gene: TRBD2
v_gene: TRBV3-1

CDR3aa: CASSQGAGDYGYTF
CDR3nt: TGCGCCAGCAGCCAAGGGGCAGGGGACTATGGCTACACCTTC
abundance: many
j_gene: TRBJ1-2
len: 14
d_gene: .
v_gene: TRBV4-3

CDR3aa: CASSLGTLRVGEQFF
CDR3nt: TGTGCCAGCAGCTTGGGGACTCTTAGGGTGGGGGAACAGTTCTTC
abundance: .
j_gene: TRBJ2-1
len: 15
d_gene: .
v_gene: TRBV11-2

CDR3aa: CATTGGGTHTQYF
CDR3nt: TGTGCCACCACGGGAGGCGGCACACATACGCAGTATTTT
abundance: medium-sized
j_gene: TRBJ2-3
len: 13
d_gene: TRBD2
v_gene: TRBV6-5

CDR3aa: CASSRTGVYQPQHF
CDR3nt: TGTGCCAGCAGCCGGACAGGGGTTTATCAGCCCCAGCATTTT
abundance: .
j_gene: TRBJ1-5
len: 14
d_gene: TRBD1
v_gene: TRBV5-5

CDR3aa: CASSGAGTSASNEQFF
CDR3nt: TGCGCCAGCAGCGGAGCCGGGACTAGCGCAAGCAATGAGCAGTTCTTC
abundance: many
j_gene: TRBJ2-1
len: 16
d_gene: TRBD2
v_gene: TRBV5-1

CDR3aa: CASSLGGTETGELFF
CDR3nt: TGTGCCAGCAGCTTAGGCGGGACAGAAACCGGGGAGCTGTTTTTT
abundance: many
j_gene: TRBJ2-2
len: 15
d_gene: .
v_gene: TRBV7-2

CDR3aa: CASSLAGLSTDTQYF
CDR3nt: TGTGCCAGCAGCTTAGCGGGACTAAGCACAGATACGCAGTATTTT
abundance: medium-sized
j_gene: TRBJ2-3
len: 15
d_gene: TRBD2
v_gene: TRBV7-2

CDR3aa: CASSLESHLHYEQYF
CDR3nt: TGTGCCAGCAGCTTAGAATCTCACCTCCACTACGAGCAGTACTTC
abundance: many
j_gene: TRBJ2-7
len: 15
d_gene: .
v_gene: TRBV7-2

CDR3aa: CASSQDRLAGAYEQFF
CDR3nt: TGCGCCAGCAGCCAAGATCGCCTAGCGGGAGCCTATGAGCAGTTCTTC
abundance: many
j_gene: TRBJ2-1
len: 16
d_gene: TRBD2
v_gene: TRBV4-3

CDR3aa: CLSSGGSTDTQYF
CDR3nt: TGCCTATCCTCGGGGGGGAGCACAGATACGCAGTATTTT
abundance: many
j_gene: TRBJ2-3
len: 13
d_gene: TRBD2
v_gene: TRBV20-1

CDR3aa: CSAAGGRTVNSNQPQHF
CDR3nt: TGCAGTGCTGCCGGAGGGAGGACGGTGAATAGCAATCAGCCCCAGCATTTT
abundance: many
j_gene: TRBJ1-5
len: 17
d_gene: .
v_gene: TRBV20-1

CDR3aa: CSAGSSTADLETQYF
CDR3nt: TGCAGTGCTGGATCGTCGACAGCCGATTTGGAGACCCAGTACTTC
abundance: many
j_gene: TRBJ2-5
len: 15
d_gene: .
v_gene: TRBV20-1

CDR3aa: CASSLMVRAGGDEQYF
CDR3nt: TGCGCCAGCAGCTTAATGGTCCGGGCAGGGGGCGACGAGCAGTACTTC
abundance: many
j_gene: TRBJ2-7
len: 16
d_gene: TRBD1
v_gene: TRBV5-1

CDR3aa: CASSRDNKNTEAFF
CDR3nt: TGCGCCAGCAGCAGGGACAACAAAAACACGGAAGCTTTCTTT
abundance: many
j_gene: TRBJ1-1
len: 14
d_gene: .
v_gene: TRBV5-1